This TCR beta chain was captured by sequencing in a study of T cell responses to AZD1222 COVID-19 vaccine. Whole-study context: Combined were second doses at about 4 or about 12 weeks. Study results and caveats: It should be noted that donors were predominantly white British and more often female, and clonal diversity was possibly underestimated. With dominance at 160-218 and 743-854, vaccine-associated CD4 TCRs spanned spike. There were repertoire samples only from the period after the peak T cell response.

Trimming took off 6 bases at V and 3 bases at J, with 12 bases between the two ends. The V gene's germline CDR1 is SGHTA and CDR2 FQGNSA. The CDR3 spans 13 residues. About this clone: Its antigen remains unidentified.

The repertoire was sequenced with immunoSEQ multiplex PCR; TCRdb's copy has only in-frame clones and lacks some. The sample has 130,000 to 150,000 clones; 80% to 90% are singletons. The chain joins TRBV7-2 to TRBJ2-7, with no clear D. Specimen: peripheral blood, collected on day 0 of AZD1222 vaccination. This clonotype was obtained from an adult in good health. CDR3 nucleotide sequence: TGTGCCAGCAGTCATGGTTGGTACTACGAGCAGTACTTC. Amino acid sequence: CASSHGWYYEQYF.